These 21 T cell receptor beta chains were sequenced from one sample in a study of T cell responses to AZD1222 COVID-19 vaccine. Data came from immunoSEQ multiplex PCR; TCRdb stores just in-frame clones and leaves some out. Among over 80,000 clones listed, approximately 90% were seen once. Specimen: peripheral blood, collected 28 days after the second AZD1222 dose. These receptor sequences come from an adult who received the AZD1222 COVID-19 vaccine.

The rearrangement joins TRBV5-1 to TRBJ2-5; D perhaps matches TRBD1 (5 bases). Trimming removed 0 bases at V and 4 bases at J, with 10 bases between. The CDR3 covers 14 residues. Germline V CDR1 and CDR2: SGHRS, YFSETQ. The CDR3 coding sequence is TGCGCCAGCAGCTTGGAGGGGCTCCGAGAGACCCAGTACTTC. This encodes CASSLEGLRETQYF. The variable domain in full, completed from reference TRBV5-1 and TRBJ2-5, reads KAGVTQTPRYLIKTRGQQVTLSCSPISGHRSVSWYQQTPGQGLQFLFEYFSETQRNKGNFPGRFSGRQFSNSRSEMNVSTLELGDSALYLCASSLEGLRETQYFGPGTRLLVL.

The chain couples TRBV20-1 to TRBJ2-1; no definite D call. Germline CDR1 reads DFQATT; CDR2 reads SNEGSKA (reference sequence). The CDR3 is 13 residues long. With 3 bases removed from V and 7 bases from J, the gap between germline ends came to 13 bases. The CDR3 spells CSASGSFRNEQFF. The CDR3 region has the DNA TGCAGTGCTAGTGGGTCCTTTCGTAATGAGCAGTTCTTC.

The V call is TRBV2, the J call TRBJ2-5, with unresolved D. The germline V gene encodes CDR1 SNHLY and CDR2 FYNNEI. The CDR3 runs to 11 residues. The V end lost 5 bases, the J end lost 1 base, and 2 bases lay between the germline ends. CDR3 loop: CASSFQETQYF. The CDR3 nucleotides read TGTGCCAGCAGTTTCCAAGAGACCCAGTACTTC.

This clone was counted once. The gene calls are TRBV6-6 and TRBJ1-6; TRBD1 aligns across 7 bases. The junction had 2 bases not matched to a gene; V was cut back by 0 bases and J by 6 bases. The CDR3 spans 15 residues. Germline CDR1 reads MNHNY; CDR2 reads SVGAGI (reference sequence). The CDR3 coding sequence is TGTGCCAGCAGTTACTCAGCAGGGGGTAATTCACCCCTCCACTTT. This gives the protein CASSYSAGGNSPLHF.

CDR3 in amino acids: CASSRALGGYEQYF. CDR3 sequence (DNA): TGCGCCAGCAGCCGGGCCCTGGGAGGGTACGAGCAGTACTTC. V is TRBV5-1 and J is TRBJ2-7, with 7 nucleotides matching TRBD2. The V gene end was trimmed by 4 bases and the J gene end by 4 bases; junction bases not matched to a gene: 8. CDR3 length: 14 amino acids. Germline assignment: CDR1 SGHRS and CDR2 YFSETQ.

The gene calls are TRBV15 and TRBJ1-5; a possible D gene is TRBD1 (5 bases). V was clipped by 8 bases and J by 4 bases, with 18 bases between them. Germline-derived CDR1 and CDR2 are LNHNV and YYDKDF (reference sequence). The CDR3 totals 15 residues. The CDR3 nucleotides read TGTGCCACCTCCGCGACGGGGGATATTAATCAGCCCCAGCATTTT. Translated: CATSATGDINQPQHF.

The chain recombines TRBV19 with TRBJ1-1; D remains ambiguous. Germline V gene sequence: CDR1 LNHDA, CDR2 SQIVND (reference sequence). CDR3 length equals 13 residues. Between the trimmed V and J ends, which lost 7 bases and 1 base, there was a span of 10 bases. The CDR3, as DNA: TGTGCCAGTAATAGGAGCCCGAACACTGAAGCTTTCTTT. This sequence encodes CASNRSPNTEAFF.

This chain links TRBV6-5 with TRBJ1-1, with D tentatively TRBD1 (5 bases). Germline V gene lookup returns CDR1 MNHEY and CDR2 SVGAGI. The CDR3 runs to 12 residues. V lost 7 bases and J 4 bases, leaving 10 bases between the germline ends. CDR3 DNA sequence: TGTGCCAGCACCCCAGGGACCACTGAAGCTTTCTTT. Translated, it gives CASTPGTTEAFF.

This sequence joins TRBV27 and TRBJ2-7, with TRBD2 matching 11 bases. The CDR3 has 16 amino acids. CDR1 MNHEY and CDR2 SMNVEV come from the germline V gene (reference sequence). V lost 4 bases to trimming and J lost 5 bases; unmatched junction nucleotides: 10. CDR3 region: CASSSPLLAGVHEQYF. CDR3 bases: TGTGCCAGCAGTTCGCCCTTACTAGCGGGAGTACACGAGCAGTACTTC.

The chain employs TRBV5-1 and TRBJ2-1; 13 nucleotides match TRBD2. Germline CDR1 reads SGHRS; CDR2 reads YFSETQ. V lost 4 bases to trimming and J lost 8 bases; unmatched junction nucleotides: 6. The CDR3 runs 15 residues. CDR3 nucleotide sequence: TGCGCCAGCAGCCTTCGACTAGCGGGAGGAGATGAGCAGTTCTTC. Translated: CASSLRLAGGDEQFF.

The rearrangement uses TRBV7-2 and TRBJ1-5; 9 bases match TRBD1. This CDR3 has 15 amino acids. With 5 bases clipped from V and 5 bases from J, the junction kept 7 bases outside the gene matches. Germline CDR1 reads SGHTA; CDR2 reads FQGNSA. DNA for the CDR3: TGTGCCAGCAGCCTAGGGACAGGGATAGATCAGCCCCAGCATTTT. Translating it yields CASSLGTGIDQPQHF.

The chain recombines TRBV18 with TRBJ2-7; 11 bases match TRBD1. The CDR3 totals 14 residues. The germline CDR1 and CDR2 sequences are KGHSH and LQKENI. The V and J ends lost 6 bases and 3 bases, in that order; junction bases with no gene match: 4. The CDR3 reads CASSQGTGGYEQYF. The DNA for the CDR3 is TGTGCCAGCTCTCAGGGGACAGGGGGCTACGAGCAGTACTTC.

The chain couples TRBV12-5 to TRBJ2-3; no clear D gene. CDR3 length equals 14 residues. V was cut by 1 base and J by 2 bases, with 7 bases left in between. Germline lookup yields CDR1 LGHNT and CDR2 FRNRAP. CDR3 in amino acids: CASGLGRFTDTQYF. The CDR3 DNA reads as TGTGCTAGTGGTTTGGGCCGATTCACAGATACGCAGTATTTT.

This CDR3 reads CASSPLGLAGFADTQYF. The DNA for the CDR3 is TGTGCCAGCTCACCTTTGGGACTAGCGGGGTTCGCAGATACGCAGTATTTT. The chain couples TRBV18 to TRBJ2-3, with 13 bases matching TRBD2. J lost 4 bases, V lost 3 bases, and 7 bases had no gene match. Germline CDR1 is KGHSH and CDR2 is LQKENI. The CDR3 totals 17 residues.

The chain carries TRBV29-1 and TRBJ1-2; D not certain. The V and J ends lost 4 bases and 4 bases respectively, with 19 bases between them. The CDR3 is 15 residues long. Germline loops: CDR1 SQVTM, CDR2 ANQGSEA. CDR3 amino acids: CSVGTQFSLSYGYTF. In DNA, the CDR3 is TGCAGCGTTGGGACGCAATTCTCACTAAGCTATGGCTACACCTTC.

With regard to this clone: Different DNA sequences within this sample yield the same CDR3. V is TRBV28 and J is TRBJ1-2; TRBD1 is a possible D gene (6 bases). Germline CDR1 and CDR2: MDHEN and SYDVKM. The CDR3 is 12 residues long. V gave up 4 bases and J gave up 3 bases, with 6 bases separating them. This CDR3 is CASSSGDYGYTF. CDR3 nucleotides: TGTGCCAGCAGTTCAGGGGACTATGGCTACACCTTC.

V and J are TRBV27 and TRBJ2-5, with 7 bases identical to TRBD1. CDR3 length: 14 amino acids. Germline CDR1 MNHEY, CDR2 SMNVEV (reference sequence). CDR3 nucleotides: TGTGTCACTTCCATAGGGGACAGACAAGAGACCCAGTACTTC. It codes for CVTSIGDRQETQYF.

The V call is TRBV2, the J call TRBJ1-1; tentatively, D is TRBD1 (6 bases). V lost 7 bases, J lost 8 bases, and 26 bases lay in between. The CDR3 sequence is 16 residues long. Germline values: CDR1 SNHLY, CDR2 FYNNEI. As DNA, the CDR3 is TGTGCCAGCAAGGGTTCCGAAGCGGCGGACAGCCGCGAAGCTTTCTTT. Its protein product is CASKGSEAADSREAFF.

The chain employs TRBV5-8 and TRBJ2-6; D remains ambiguous. Germline V gene sequence: CDR1 SGHTS, CDR2 YDEGEE. The V gene lost 0 bases and the J gene lost 0 bases, with 10 bases spanning the gap. This CDR3 contains 17 residues. The CDR3 region is CASSLGTRISGANVLTF. Here the CDR3 DNA reads TGTGCCAGCAGCTTGGGCACAAGGATCTCTGGGGCCAACGTCCTGACTTTC.

The rearrangement joins TRBV27 to TRBJ2-1; D is unresolved. The length of the CDR3 is 14 residues. In germline, CDR1 is MNHEY, CDR2 SMNVEV (reference sequence). V lost 1 base to trimming and J lost 8 bases, with 12 bases between them. This CDR3 reads CASSLLESPDEQFF. CDR3 in DNA: TGTGCCAGCAGTTTATTAGAAAGCCCCGATGAGCAGTTCTTC.

The CDR3 coding sequence is TGTGCCAGCAGTGAAGCGATGGCAGGGGAGAACTATGGCTACACCTTC. This translates into CASSEAMAGENYGYTF. The chain couples TRBV2 to TRBJ1-2, with D maybe TRBD1 (6 bases). V was cut by 0 bases and J by 2 bases, with 13 bases left in between. The V gene's germline CDR1 is SNHLY and CDR2 FYNNEI. The CDR3 covers 16 residues.